This T cell receptor beta chain was observed in a study of regulatory T cells in long-lasting Graves disease (dated by TCRdb to about 2021). Regarding the study in general: Persistent Graves' disease was defined as antithyroid drug treatment for over 5 years with persistently positive TSH receptor autoantibodies. Patients with persistent Graves' disease were compared with patients with newly diagnosed Graves' disease using TCR sequencing and RNA sequencing of peripheral blood. The study was registered as a clinical trial and conducted in China. A total of 35 or so samples were covered by TCR sequencing, comprising roughly 13 persistent and 20 newly diagnosed Graves' disease patients. Persistent Graves' disease patients in the clinical cohort had taken antithyroid drugs for around 11 years on average.

Study-wide findings and limitations: Compared with newly diagnosed patients, persistent Graves' disease patients had lower TCR Shannon entropy and fewer highly expanded clones, which suggests clonal expansion. Persistent patients shared more public clonotypes among themselves (2,741) than newly diagnosed patients did (approximately 900). The authors noted that the small sample size was a limitation that may lower accuracy. Sequencing and analysis were restricted to the TCR beta chain. Persistent disease showed preferential use of TRBV28, TRBJ1-2 and TRBJ2-5, whereas newly diagnosed disease favored TRBV20-1 and TRBJ2-1. Peripheral blood alone was examined, since thyroid tissue, which constituted the primary lesion, could not be accessed.

Taken with the paper, the label for time point translates to: persistent/refractory GD, antithyroid drugs over 5 years with positive TRAb. For both TCR sequencing and RNA sequencing, RNA was extracted from PBMCs in TRIzol. Graves' disease was diagnosed according to American Thyroid Association guidelines. Recruitment of patients was carried out at an endocrinology department in Xi'an, China. Each patient gave 7.5 to 10 milliliters of peripheral blood, collected in an EDTA anticoagulant tube. Ficoll Paque Plus density gradient separation was used to isolate PBMCs, and no further T cell sorting was performed. An Agilent 2100 Bioanalyzer and agarose gel were used to check RNA quality, while a NanoDrop 2000 measured RNA concentration. From its cysteine to its phenylalanine, the CDR3 spans 15 amino acids. The sequence is cut down to CDR3 DNA, 45 bases in frame from base 1. CDR1 and CDR2, per the germline V gene, are MDHEN and SYDVKM. Unmatched junction bases come to 7, with V trimmed by 3 bases and J by 5 bases.

This clonotype has ten or more counts. Its antigen specificity is not known. No qualities accompany the bases; no much larger clone lies one base away. Library creation used multiplex PCR. These reads were obtained on an Illumina HiSeq 4000. CDR3 regions were amplified by Arm-PCR with iRepertoire HTBI primers to construct TCR beta libraries. Before sequencing, the PCR products went through gel purification. Regarding the original processing steps: Gene usage analysis of CDR3 amino acid clonotypes used the 55 to 65 TRBV and more than 13 TRBJ segments found across samples. COPE and FqMerger were used to merge filtered high-quality paired reads into contigs. BLAST was used to align contigs to IMGT TRBV, TRBD and TRBJ reference genes, and CDR3 was defined according to IMGT. Any clonotype with a frequency above 0.1% was counted as a highly expanded clone. Repertoire diversity was measured by Shannon entropy, and V-J evenness by the Gini coefficient. Clonotypes shared by more than one individual were considered public. The public reads were quality trimmed at Q25 with fastp and then assembled into clones with MiXCR by TCRdb, keeping productive beta chains. Rows matching on CDR3 protein sequence are summarized as one entry with the most common DNA and genes. In this record, the V and J calls reflect TCRdb's handling and not the investigators' own analysis. The sample includes 450,000 or so distinct CDR3 sequences, with less than 25% observed a single time. The top ten hold approximately 7.8% of the sample.

The receptor was derived from a female donor with Graves disease. Specimen: peripheral blood mononuclear cells (PBMCs), collected when the disease was refractory, from a patient treated with antithyroid drugs. Recombination joined TRBV28 with TRBJ2-5, with 9 bases aligning to TRBD1. The sequenced DNA is TGTGCCAGCAGTTTGGAGACAGGGGGTGGGGAGACCCAGTACTTC. Translated, this gives CASSLETGGGETQYF.